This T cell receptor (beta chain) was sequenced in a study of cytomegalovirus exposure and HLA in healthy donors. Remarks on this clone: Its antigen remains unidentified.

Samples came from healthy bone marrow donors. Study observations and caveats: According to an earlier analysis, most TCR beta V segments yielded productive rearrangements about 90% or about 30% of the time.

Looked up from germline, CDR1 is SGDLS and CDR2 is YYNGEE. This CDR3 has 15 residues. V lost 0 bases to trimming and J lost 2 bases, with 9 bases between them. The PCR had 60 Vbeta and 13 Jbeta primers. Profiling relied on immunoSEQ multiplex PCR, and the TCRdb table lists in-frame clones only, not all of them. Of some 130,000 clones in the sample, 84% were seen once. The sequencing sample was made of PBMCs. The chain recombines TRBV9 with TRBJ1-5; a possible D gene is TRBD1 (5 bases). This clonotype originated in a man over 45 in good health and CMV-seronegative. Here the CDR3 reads CASSVAGDGNQPQHF. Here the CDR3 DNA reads TGTGCCAGCAGCGTAGCGGGGGATGGCAATCAGCCCCAGCATTTT. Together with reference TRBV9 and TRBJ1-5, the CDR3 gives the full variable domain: DSGVTQTPKHLITATGQRVTLRCSPRSGDLSVYWYQQSLDQGLQFLIQYYNGEERAKGNILERFSAQQFPDLHSELNLSSLELGDSALYFCASSVAGDGNQPQHFGDGTRLSIL.